What follows are 21 T cell receptor beta chains derived from one specimen sequenced in a study of T cell responses to AZD1222 COVID-19 vaccine. Using immunoSEQ multiplex PCR, the repertoire was profiled, and TCRdb retains in-frame clones only, with some absent. The repertoire holds about 94,000 clones, with around nine tenths as singletons. Source: peripheral blood, taken on day 0 of AZD1222 vaccination. The receptors here all came from an adult in good health.

This chain links TRBV30 with TRBJ2-7; D possibly corresponds to TRBD2 (5 bases). V lost 2 bases to trimming and J lost 3 bases, with 8 bases between them. CDR3 length: 12 amino acids. Germline V gene sequence: CDR1 GTSNPN, CDR2 SVGIG (reference sequence). The CDR3 bases are TGTGCCTGGAGTAGAGGGAACTACGAGCAGTACTTC. Translating gives CAWSRGNYEQYF.

This chain uses TRBV7-8 with TRBJ1-1, with D possibly matching TRBD1 (5 bases). This CDR3 is 15 amino acids long. The V and J ends lost 7 bases and 0 bases respectively, with 15 bases between them. In germline, CDR1 is SGHVS, CDR2 FQNEAQ. The CDR3 here is CASKSAGTMNTEAFF. The CDR3 bases are TGTGCCAGCAAAAGCGCCGGGACCATGAACACTGAAGCTTTCTTT.

This sequence joins TRBV9 and TRBJ2-3; TRBD2 matches 13 bases. Germline trimming cut 2 bases from V and 6 bases from J; bases unmatched to any gene: 6. Per germline, CDR1 SGDLS and CDR2 YYNGEE. The CDR3 spans 16 residues. The DNA for the CDR3 is TGTGCCAGCAGCGTCGTCACTAGCGGGGGGGTTGATACGCAGTATTTT. It translates to CASSVVTSGGVDTQYF.

This clone is a singleton in its sample. The J gene is TRBJ2-5, the V gene TRBV9; TRBD2 aligns across 11 bases. V lost 3 bases to trimming and J lost 3 bases; unmatched junction nucleotides: 4. CDR1 and CDR2 (germline): SGDLS, YYNGEE. This CDR3 is 15 amino acids long. This CDR3 is CASSGMGLAEETQYF. CDR3 bases: TGTGCCAGCAGCGGGATGGGACTAGCGGAAGAGACCCAGTACTTC. Together with reference TRBV9 and TRBJ2-5, the CDR3 gives the full variable domain: DSGVTQTPKHLITATGQRVTLRCSPRSGDLSVYWYQQSLDQGLQFLIQYYNGEERAKGNILERFSAQQFPDLHSELNLSSLELGDSALYFCASSGMGLAEETQYFGPGTRLLVL.

This clone was found a few times. The V and J genes are TRBV5-1 and TRBJ2-7; D ambiguous. The CDR3 is 14 amino acids. Deletions cut 0 bases from V and 4 bases from J, with 11 bases between. Germline CDR1 SGHRS, CDR2 YFSETQ. Written as DNA, the CDR3 is TGCGCCAGCAGCTTGGGCCCGTCTAGATACGAGCAGTACTTC. This codes for CASSLGPSRYEQYF.

The V and J genes are TRBV11-3 and TRBJ2-3, with D uncertain. The CDR3 has 13 residues. V shed 5 bases and J shed 0 bases, with 6 bases lying between them. Germline lookup yields CDR1 SGHNT and CDR2 YENEEA. The CDR3 spells CASSLGSTDTQYF. Here the CDR3 DNA reads TGTGCCAGCAGCCTCGGAAGCACAGATACGCAGTATTTT.

The chain links TRBV6-1 to TRBJ2-3, with D perhaps TRBD1 or TRBD2 (7 bases each). CDR3 length: 16 residues. V shed 1 base and J shed 2 bases, with 13 bases lying between them. Germline values: CDR1 MNHNS, CDR2 SASEGT. CDR3 amino acids: CASSEVQGRATDTQYF. CDR3 nucleotides: TGTGCCAGCAGTGAAGTACAGGGGAGGGCCACAGATACGCAGTATTTT.

The V gene is TRBV7-7, the J gene TRBJ2-6, with 8 bases fitting TRBD1. The V gene end was trimmed by 5 bases and the J gene end by 0 bases; junction bases not matched to a gene: 15. Germline V CDR1 and CDR2: SSHAT, FNYEAQ (reference sequence). The CDR3 totals 20 residues. The CDR3 loop is CASSQLPPGQVGSGANVLTF. The CDR3 bases are TGTGCCAGCAGCCAACTACCTCCGGGACAGGTCGGCTCTGGGGCCAACGTCCTGACTTTC.

The genes are TRBV9 and TRBJ2-3, with 8 positions matching TRBD2. V gave up 0 bases and J gave up 3 bases; unmatched junction bases: 3. There are 15 residues in the CDR3. CDR1 is SGDLS, CDR2 YYNGEE, per germline. The CDR3 bases are TGTGCCAGCAGCGTAGTCGGCGGGGGGACAGATACGCAGTATTTT. Its translation is CASSVVGGGTDTQYF. The full variable domain, its missing parts supplied by reference TRBV9 and TRBJ2-3, is DSGVTQTPKHLITATGQRVTLRCSPRSGDLSVYWYQQSLDQGLQFLIQYYNGEERAKGNILERFSAQQFPDLHSELNLSSLELGDSALYFCASSVVGGGTDTQYFGPGTRLTVL.

This clone is categorized as medium-sized (0.01 to 0.1%). V is TRBV9 and J is TRBJ1-4, with a weak D call TRBD1 (6 bases). This CDR3 contains 15 residues. CDR1 and CDR2 (germline): SGDLS, YYNGEE. Trimming removed 2 bases at V and 7 bases at J, with 15 bases between. The CDR3 sequence is CASSVDQGSGEKLFF. In DNA form, the CDR3 reads TGTGCCAGCAGCGTTGATCAGGGGTCGGGTGAAAAACTGTTTTTT. Looking up the rest from reference TRBV9 and TRBJ1-4 gives the full variable domain: DSGVTQTPKHLITATGQRVTLRCSPRSGDLSVYWYQQSLDQGLQFLIQYYNGEERAKGNILERFSAQQFPDLHSELNLSSLELGDSALYFCASSVDQGSGEKLFFGSGTQLSVL.

The chain joins TRBV27 to TRBJ2-3; D is ambiguous. The CDR3 totals 14 residues. Looked up from germline, CDR1 is MNHEY and CDR2 is SMNVEV (reference sequence). The ends were cut back, 4 bases at V and 0 bases at J, with 8 bases in the middle. CDR3 sequence (DNA): TGTGCCAGCAGTTACAGCAGAAGCACAGATACGCAGTATTTT. Its translation is CASSYSRSTDTQYF.

This chain uses TRBV2 with TRBJ1-2; no definite D call. The V and J ends lost 7 bases and 7 bases respectively, with 16 bases between them. Germline CDR1 and CDR2: SNHLY and FYNNEI. The CDR3 runs to 13 residues. Here the CDR3 DNA reads TGTGCCAGCATGAGGGTCGGCGGCGCTGGCTACACCTTC. Its protein product is CASMRVGGAGYTF.

V and J are TRBV5-6 and TRBJ1-6; 7 bases agree with TRBD1. This CDR3 is built from 18 residues. V gave up 3 bases and J gave up 8 bases; unmatched junction bases: 17. Germline lookup yields CDR1 SGHDT and CDR2 YYEEEE. The CDR3 sequence is CASSYGTAPLLRDSPLHF. The CDR3 region has the DNA TGTGCCAGCAGCTACGGGACAGCGCCACTCCTTAGGGATTCACCCCTCCACTTT.

The count of this clone is one. The J gene is TRBJ1-2, the V gene TRBV27, with 7 bases fitting TRBD1. CDR3 length equals 14 residues. J gave up 4 bases and V 6 bases, and 8 bases lay outside the gene matches. Germline CDR1 and CDR2: MNHEY and SMNVEV (reference sequence). The CDR3 region is CASSRTDRVYGYTF. CDR3 coding DNA: TGTGCCAGCAGCCGAACTGACAGGGTCTATGGCTACACCTTC.

V usage is TRBV25-1 and J usage is TRBJ2-3; 7 nucleotides align to TRBD1. V lost 4 bases, J lost 2 bases, and 9 bases stayed unmatched. The CDR3 totals 16 residues. The V gene's germline CDR1 is MGHDK and CDR2 SYGVNS. The CDR3 loop is CASSGFRDRYTDTQYF. The CDR3 DNA reads TGTGCCAGCAGTGGCTTTCGGGACAGATACACAGATACGCAGTATTTT.

The rearrangement uses TRBV5-6 and TRBJ1-1, with D unclear. The CDR3 spans 13 residues. Germline V CDR1 and CDR2: SGHDT, YYEEEE. Trimming removed 4 bases at V and 4 bases at J, with 11 bases between. The CDR3 protein is CASSGGLRTEAFF. CDR3 coding DNA: TGTGCCAGCAGCGGAGGCCTGCGCACTGAAGCTTTCTTT.

The chain employs TRBV2 and TRBJ2-3; 7 nucleotides line up with TRBD2. Germline assignment: CDR1 SNHLY and CDR2 FYNNEI. The CDR3 is made up of 12 amino acids. V gave up 11 bases and J gave up 5 bases; unmatched junction bases: 7. As DNA, the CDR3 is TGTGCCGGGGGACTAAGTCGAGATACGCAGTATTTT. It codes for CAGGLSRDTQYF.

The J gene is TRBJ2-1, the V gene TRBV19; D possibly corresponds to TRBD1 (5 bases). The CDR3 has 15 amino acids. Germline-derived CDR1 and CDR2 are LNHDA and SQIVND (reference sequence). The V gene lost 2 bases and the J gene lost 8 bases, with 16 bases spanning the gap. The CDR3 region is CASSISSQGWDEQFF. The CDR3 nucleotides are TGTGCCAGTAGTATAAGTTCCCAGGGTTGGGATGAGCAGTTCTTC. Full variable domain (missing parts from reference TRBV19 and TRBJ2-1): DGGITQSPKYLFRKEGQNVTLSCEQNLNHDAMYWYRQDPGQGLRLIYYSQIVNDFQKGDIAEGYSVSREKKESFPLTVTSAQKNPTAFYLCASSISSQGWDEQFFGPGTRLTVL.

This sequence joins TRBV9 and TRBJ2-2; no clear D gene. The CDR3 is made up of 14 amino acids. The V gene lost 0 bases and the J gene lost 6 bases, with 9 bases spanning the gap. Germline CDR1 SGDLS, CDR2 YYNGEE. The chain's CDR3 is CASSVVANPGELFF. The CDR3 DNA reads TGTGCCAGCAGCGTAGTCGCCAACCCCGGGGAGCTGTTTTTT. The full variable domain, completed using reference TRBV9 and TRBJ2-2, is DSGVTQTPKHLITATGQRVTLRCSPRSGDLSVYWYQQSLDQGLQFLIQYYNGEERAKGNILERFSAQQFPDLHSELNLSSLELGDSALYFCASSVVANPGELFFGEGSRLTVL.

V gene TRBV2 combines with J gene TRBJ2-3; TRBD1 aligns across 8 bases. The CDR3 length is 14 residues. V dropped 6 bases and J dropped 1; count of bases not matched to a gene: 3. Per the germline V gene, CDR1 is SNHLY and CDR2 is FYNNEI. The CDR3 is CASRGQAGTDTQYF. CDR3 bases: TGTGCCAGCAGGGGACAGGCCGGCACAGATACGCAGTATTTT.

The chain employs TRBV28 and TRBJ1-6, with 9 nucleotides matching TRBD1. CDR3 length: 16 amino acids. Germline V gene lookup returns CDR1 MDHEN and CDR2 SYDVKM. The ends lost 6 bases at V and 9 bases at J; junction bases unmatched: 12. The CDR3 DNA sequence: TGTGCCAGCAGGCGTGACTCCGGGACAGGGTTTTCACCCCTCCACTTT. Protein sequence: CASRRDSGTGFSPLHF.